The present TCR beta chain was sequenced within a study of control samples from healthy donors and cancer patients. Some clones are missing from TCRdb's copy, which holds only in-frame ones; the method was immunoSEQ multiplex PCR. The sample shows some 120,000 clones, more than 85% of them seen only once. Germline CDR1 and CDR2: MNHEY and SMNVEV (reference sequence). Germline trimming cut 2 bases from V and 4 bases from J; bases unmatched to any gene: 4. The CDR3 runs 14 residues. Sample: PBMCs. This chain links TRBV27 with TRBJ1-2; 7 bases match TRBD1. This receptor was taken from a middle-aged man with head and neck cancer. The CDR3 loop is CASSLRGPPYGYTF. DNA for the CDR3: TGTGCCAGCAGTTTAAGGGGGCCTCCCTATGGCTACACCTTC.